This paragraph reports one T cell receptor beta chain. CDR3 length equals 14 residues. The junction had 7 bases not matched to a gene; V was cut back by 3 bases and J by 8 bases. CDR1 and CDR2 (germline): LNHDA, SQIVND (reference sequence). This record belongs to a study of blood T cell repertoires in COVID-19. About the study: Sources were T cells, B-cell-depleted T cells, or PBMCs; the material itself was cDNA or gDNA.

Original handling: How many nucleated cells were present was estimated from reference gene primer amplification. The method was immunoSEQ multiplex PCR; TCRdb's version includes in-frame clones alone and lacks a portion of them. V, J and clone size are taken as reported in that table, and D and trimming were inferred from the DNA itself. The sample has about 250,000 clones, 75% to 90% seen once; the top ten hold less than 1%. This sequence was found in a woman aged 40-49 years who had recovered from COVID-19. J is TRBJ1-2 and V is TRBV19; TRBD1 agrees at 9 bases. Sequencing used peripheral blood. The chain's CDR3 is CASSITGGASGYTF. The CDR3 DNA follows: TGTGCCAGTAGTATTACAGGGGGCGCGAGCGGCTACACCTTC.